Following are 25 T cell receptor beta chains from one sample sequenced in a study of T cell responses to AZD1222 COVID-19 vaccine. The data were produced by immunoSEQ multiplex PCR, yet TCRdb's version contains in-frame clones alone and is incomplete. The sample has some 150,000 clones; 85% to 95% are singletons. The specimen was peripheral blood, collected 28 days after the second AZD1222 dose. The receptor set was obtained from an adult who received the AZD1222 COVID-19 vaccine.

This clone was detected only once. J is TRBJ2-3 and V is TRBV28; 11 bases match TRBD1. CDR1 and CDR2 from the germline V gene are MDHEN and SYDVKM. CDR3 length: 15 amino acids. Trimming took 3 bases from V and 4 from J; bases not matched to a gene: 3. The CDR3 coding sequence is TGTGCCAGCAGTTTCGGGACAGGGGGAGCAGATACGCAGTATTTT. Protein product: CASSFGTGGADTQYF. The complete variable domain, with remaining parts taken from reference TRBV28 and TRBJ2-3, reads DVKVTQSSRYLVKRTGEKVFLECVQDMDHENMFWYRQDPGLGLRLIYFSYDVKMKEKGDIPEGYSVSREKKERFSLILESASTNQTSMYLCASSFGTGGADTQYFGPGTRLTVL.

This chain connects TRBV19 to TRBJ2-7; 7 bases are shared with TRBD2. Germline trimming cut 6 bases from V and 3 bases from J; bases unmatched to any gene: 17. Germline CDR1 is LNHDA and CDR2 is SQIVND (reference sequence). This CDR3 spans 17 amino acids. CDR3 sequence: CASSGGLEGSSGYEQYF. CDR3 coding DNA: TGTGCCAGTAGCGGAGGACTAGAAGGATCATCTGGCTACGAGCAGTACTTC.

The rearrangement joins TRBV27 to TRBJ2-1; D perhaps matches TRBD1 (6 bases). The CDR3 consists of 13 residues. Germline V gene lookup returns CDR1 MNHEY and CDR2 SMNVEV (reference sequence). The V and J ends lost 5 bases and 8 bases respectively, with 13 bases between them. DNA for the CDR3: TGTGCCAGCAGTCTCAACAGGGTCGATGAGCAGTTCTTC. Translating gives CASSLNRVDEQFF.

The rearrangement joins TRBV7-9 to TRBJ1-2; possibly TRBD1 for D (5 bases). The CDR3 runs to 17 residues. The V gene's germline CDR1 is SEHNR and CDR2 FQNEAQ (reference sequence). V was pared by 5 bases and J by 2 bases, with 21 bases between. CDR3 loop: CASSKAGWSGLNYGYTF. The CDR3 DNA reads TGTGCCAGCAGCAAAGCGGGTTGGTCAGGGCTAAACTATGGCTACACCTTC. The full variable domain, with the rest looked up from reference TRBV7-9 and TRBJ1-2, is DTGVSQNPRHKITKRGQNVTFRCDPISEHNRLYWYRQTLGQGPEFLTYFQNEAQLEKSRLLSDRFSAERPKGSFSTLEIQRTEQGDSAMYLCASSKAGWSGLNYGYTFGSGTRLTVV.

This chain links TRBV2 with TRBJ1-1; D is uncertain. This CDR3 has 13 residues. CDR1 and CDR2 from the germline V gene are SNHLY and FYNNEI. V shed 8 bases and J shed 2 bases, with 12 bases lying between them. As DNA, the CDR3 is TGTGCCAGCTCGTTTGAAGTTAACACTGAAGCTTTCTTT. It translates to CASSFEVNTEAFF.

This sequence joins TRBV7-4 and TRBJ1-3, with 7 bases fitting TRBD1. In germline, CDR1 is SGHVT, CDR2 SQSDAQ. The CDR3 totals 14 residues. V dropped 4 bases and J dropped 7; count of bases not matched to a gene: 7. The CDR3 loop reads CASSSQDRVNTIYF. CDR3 coding DNA: TGTGCCAGCAGCTCCCAAGACAGGGTCAACACCATATATTTT.

The chain carries TRBV12-3 or TRBV12-4 and TRBJ2-5; D gene ambiguous. Trimming removed 3 bases from V and 4 bases from J, with 6 bases in between. This CDR3 contains 12 residues. Here the CDR3 reads CASSFRRETQYF. The DNA of the CDR3 is TGTGCCAGCAGTTTTCGGCGAGAGACCCAGTACTTC.

This sequence joins TRBV25-1 and TRBJ2-2; no firm D call. Trimming removed 5 bases from V and 0 bases from J, with 13 bases in between. The germline CDR1 and CDR2 sequences are MGHDK and SYGVNS. The CDR3 has 16 amino acids. CDR3 residues: CASSPRASANTGELFF. DNA for the CDR3: TGTGCCAGCAGTCCAAGGGCTTCCGCGAACACCGGGGAGCTGTTTTTT.

V gene TRBV19 combines with J gene TRBJ1-4; TRBD1 matches at 7 bases. With V trimmed by 7 bases and J by 7 bases, 9 bases remained unmatched. This CDR3 has 14 amino acids. Per germline, CDR1 LNHDA and CDR2 SQIVND (reference sequence). The CDR3 spells CASTMGRGLEKLFF. Written as DNA, the CDR3 is TGTGCCAGTACCATGGGTAGGGGGCTTGAAAAACTGTTTTTT.

The chain combines TRBV12-5 with TRBJ1-5; D is undetermined. The V gene lost 0 bases and the J gene lost 2 bases, with 11 bases spanning the gap. Germline V gene sequence: CDR1 LGHNT, CDR2 FRNRAP. The CDR3 loop spans 16 amino acids. The CDR3 DNA sequence: TGTGCTAGTGGTTTGGTACTGATAGGTGGCAATCAGCCCCAGCATTTT. It codes for CASGLVLIGGNQPQHF.

The chain has TRBV19 and TRBJ1-1, with 7 bases that match TRBD1. Unmatched junction bases numbered 7, after V lost 5 bases and J lost 1 base. There are 15 residues in the CDR3. Germline-derived CDR1 and CDR2 are LNHDA and SQIVND (reference sequence). The CDR3 nucleotides are TGTGCCAGTAGTTCCTGGGACAGACCGAACACTGAAGCTTTCTTT. Residues: CASSSWDRPNTEAFF.

The rearrangement uses TRBV2 and TRBJ1-1, with TRBD1 matching 8 bases. Germline CDR1 SNHLY, CDR2 FYNNEI. The V segment lost 6 bases and the J segment 7 bases; nucleotides outside the gene matches: 10. There are 14 residues in the CDR3. CDR3 loop: CASRARQGRSEAFF. Here the CDR3 DNA reads TGTGCCAGCAGGGCAAGACAGGGGCGAAGTGAAGCTTTCTTT.

The rearrangement uses TRBV27 and TRBJ2-7; tentative D call: TRBD1 (5 bases). The ends were cut back, 4 bases at V and 9 bases at J, with 16 bases in the middle. Germline V CDR1 and CDR2: MNHEY, SMNVEV (reference sequence). This CDR3 is 13 amino acids long. DNA for the CDR3: TGTGCCAGCAGTTCCCCCCTTGGGGCGAGGCAGTACTTC. Protein: CASSSPLGARQYF.

This clone was observed a few times. This chain connects TRBV12-3 or TRBV12-4 to TRBJ1-1, with unresolved D. The V gene lost 6 bases and the J gene lost 1 base, with 9 bases spanning the gap. The CDR3 spans 13 residues. In DNA, the CDR3 is TGTGCCAGCAGCCCCGGGTGGAACACTGAAGCTTTCTTT. Its translation is CASSPGWNTEAFF.

The chain links TRBV7-8 to TRBJ1-3; D may be TRBD1 (6 bases). Germline V CDR1 and CDR2: SGHVS, FQNEAQ. V was cut by 5 bases and J by 2 bases, with 10 bases left in between. The CDR3 loop spans 14 amino acids. The CDR3 nucleotides read TGTGCCAGCAGCCAGGCAGGGGCTGGAAACACCATATATTTT. Translation gives CASSQAGAGNTIYF.

The chain links TRBV11-2 to TRBJ2-2, with D hard to call. The CDR3 totals 16 residues. V was trimmed by 0 bases and J by 2 bases, leaving 10 bases between them. Germline CDR1 SGHAT, CDR2 FQNNGV. In nucleotides, the CDR3 is TGTGCCAGCAGCTTAGATGTAACAGACAACACCGGGGAGCTGTTTTTT. Its protein is CASSLDVTDNTGELFF.

V usage is TRBV6-6 and J usage is TRBJ1-3; D perhaps matches TRBD1 (6 bases). Germline values: CDR1 MNHNY, CDR2 SVGAGI (reference sequence). Trimming stripped 2 bases from V and 4 bases from J, with 12 bases between. This CDR3 contains 15 residues. CDR3 region: CASSYTTGPGNTIYF. CDR3 nucleotide sequence: TGTGCCAGCAGTTACACGACAGGTCCGGGAAACACCATATATTTT.

This rearrangement joins TRBV30 to TRBJ1-5, with 7 bases fitting TRBD1. The CDR3 is 13 amino acids. Germline CDR1 reads GTSNPN; CDR2 reads SVGIG (reference sequence). J gave up 4 bases and V 3 bases, and 3 bases lay outside the gene matches. The DNA for the CDR3 is TGTGCCTGGAGGGGACAGAAGAATCAGCCCCAGCATTTT. This translates into CAWRGQKNQPQHF.

The V gene is TRBV19, the J gene TRBJ1-6, with D unclear. This CDR3 has 15 amino acids. V dropped 6 bases and J dropped 7 bases, with 16 bases sitting between them. CDR1 and CDR2 from the germline V gene are LNHDA and SQIVND (reference sequence). CDR3 nucleotides: TGTGCCAGTAGGCAACCGGGGTCGGAGAATTCACCCCTCCACTTT. It encodes CASRQPGSENSPLHF.

The chain has TRBV28 and TRBJ2-5; 9 nucleotides align to TRBD2. V lost 1 base, J lost 5 bases, and 11 bases stayed unmatched. This CDR3 is 17 amino acids long. Per germline, CDR1 MDHEN and CDR2 SYDVKM. The CDR3 here is CASSLSSASGIGETQYF. The CDR3 DNA sequence: TGTGCCAGCAGTTTATCCTCGGCTAGCGGGATAGGGGAGACCCAGTACTTC.

The chain combines TRBV19 with TRBJ2-1; D is possibly TRBD2 (5 bases). The V end was cut by 2 bases, the J end by 6 bases, with 17 bases between. The germline gives CDR1 LNHDA, CDR2 SQIVND (reference sequence). This CDR3 has 16 residues. CDR3: CASSISSGSFINEQFF. In nucleotides, the CDR3 is TGTGCCAGTAGTATATCGTCGGGATCGTTCATCAATGAGCAGTTCTTC.

The chain couples TRBV6-5 to TRBJ1-6, with unresolved D. The V end was cut by 0 bases, the J end by 10 bases, with 10 bases between. CDR3 length: 14 amino acids. Germline V lookup: CDR1 MNHEY, CDR2 SVGAGI. The CDR3 DNA is TGTGCCAGCAGTTACTCCGGAGGGCGGTCACCCCTCCACTTT. It encodes CASSYSGGRSPLHF.

This rearrangement joins TRBV30 to TRBJ1-2, with a tentative D call TRBD1 (6 bases). Per the germline V gene, CDR1 is GTSNPN and CDR2 is SVGIG (reference sequence). V lost 4 bases and J 4 bases, leaving 10 bases between the germline ends. This CDR3 spans 12 amino acids. CDR3 region: CAWMDSSYGYTF. CDR3 coding DNA: TGTGCCTGGATGGACAGCTCCTATGGCTACACCTTC.

The chain has TRBV5-4 and TRBJ2-1; 7 bases fit TRBD2. The germline V gene encodes CDR1 SGHNT and CDR2 YYREEE (reference sequence). The V segment lost 1 base and the J segment 8 bases; nucleotides outside the gene matches: 9. This CDR3 comprises 15 residues. The CDR3 DNA reads as TGTGCCAGCAGCTTGCAGGGAGGGCGTCGCGATGAGCAGTTCTTC. Its protein product is CASSLQGGRRDEQFF.

The chain couples TRBV10-2 to TRBJ2-7; 9 nucleotides line up with TRBD2. With V trimmed by 3 bases and J by 10 bases, 10 bases remained unmatched. The length of the CDR3 is 14 residues. CDR1 and CDR2 from the germline V gene are WSHSY and SAAADI. The CDR3 nucleotides are TGCGCCAGCAGTGATCCGGCGGGAGGGCCGCAACAGTACTTC. It yields the protein CASSDPAGGPQQYF.